This T cell receptor beta chain originates from a study of blood T cell repertoires in COVID-19. TCRdb's table, derived via immunoSEQ multiplex PCR, lists solely in-frame clones and lacks some. The table includes about 130,000 clones, 70% to 75% detected once. The CDR3 length is 15 residues. Unmatched junction bases numbered 4, after V lost 5 bases and J lost 2 bases. Germline CDR1 reads MGHRA; CDR2 reads YSYEKL. This sequence joins TRBV4-1 and TRBJ1-2; 11 nucleotides align to TRBD1. This receptor was obtained from a man in his sixties with acute or convalescent COVID-19. Sequenced input: peripheral blood. The CDR3 here is CASSGGQGANYGYTF. CDR3 sequence (DNA): TGCGCCAGCAGCGGCGGACAGGGGGCCAACTATGGCTACACCTTC.